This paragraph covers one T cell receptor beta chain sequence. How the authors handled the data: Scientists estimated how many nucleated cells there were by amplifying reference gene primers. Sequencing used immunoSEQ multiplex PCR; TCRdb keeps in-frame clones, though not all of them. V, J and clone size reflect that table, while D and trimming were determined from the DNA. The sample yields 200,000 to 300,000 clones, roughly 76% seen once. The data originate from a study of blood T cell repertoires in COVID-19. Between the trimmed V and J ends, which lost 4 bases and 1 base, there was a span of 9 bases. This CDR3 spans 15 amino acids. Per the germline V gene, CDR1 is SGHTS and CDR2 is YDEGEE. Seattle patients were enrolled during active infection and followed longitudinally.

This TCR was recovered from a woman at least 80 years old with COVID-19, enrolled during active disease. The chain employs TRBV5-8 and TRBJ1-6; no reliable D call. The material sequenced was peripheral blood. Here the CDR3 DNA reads TGTGCCAGCAGCCCCCTCGAGTCCTATAATTCACCCCTCCACTTT. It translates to CASSPLESYNSPLHF. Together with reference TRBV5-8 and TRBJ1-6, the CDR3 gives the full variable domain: EAGVTQSPTHLIKTRGQQATLRCSPISGHTSVYWYQQALGLGLQFLLWYDEGEERNRGNFPPRFSGRQFPNYSSELNVNALELEDSALYLCASSPLESYNSPLHFGNGTRLTVT.